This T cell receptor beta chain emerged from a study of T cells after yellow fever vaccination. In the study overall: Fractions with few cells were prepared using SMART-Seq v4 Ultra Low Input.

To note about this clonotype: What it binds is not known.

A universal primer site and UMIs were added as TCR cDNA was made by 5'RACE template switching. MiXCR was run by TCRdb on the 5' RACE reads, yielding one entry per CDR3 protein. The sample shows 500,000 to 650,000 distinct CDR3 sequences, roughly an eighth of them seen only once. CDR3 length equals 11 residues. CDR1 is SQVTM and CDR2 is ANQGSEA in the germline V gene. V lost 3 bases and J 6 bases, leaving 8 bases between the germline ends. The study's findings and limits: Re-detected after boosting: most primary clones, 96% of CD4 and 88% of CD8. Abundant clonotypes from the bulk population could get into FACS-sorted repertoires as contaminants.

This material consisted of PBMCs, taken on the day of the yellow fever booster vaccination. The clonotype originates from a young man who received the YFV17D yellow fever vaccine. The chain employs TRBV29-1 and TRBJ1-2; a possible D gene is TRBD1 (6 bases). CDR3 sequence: CSVEGGHGYTF. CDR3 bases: TGCAGCGTTGAGGGGGGCCATGGCTACACCTTC.